Each of the 2 T cell receptor beta chains below was sequenced from the same sample in a study of cytomegalovirus exposure and HLA in healthy donors. This table comes from immunoSEQ multiplex PCR, and its TCRdb copy is limited to in-frame clones, with some not included. Here the sample spans 150,000 or so clones, about 91% being singletons. Material for sequencing was PBMCs. These receptors all stem from a woman aged 18-29 years in good health and CMV-seronegative.

The V and J genes are TRBV10-3 and TRBJ2-7; the D gene is possibly TRBD1 (5 bases). This CDR3 has 13 residues. Germline V lookup: CDR1 ENHRY, CDR2 SYGVKD. V lost 8 bases and J lost 2, with 13 bases in between. In nucleotides, the CDR3 is TGTGCCATCTTGATACAGGAAACCTACGAGCAGTACTTC. The encoded protein is CAILIQETYEQYF.

This chain uses TRBV7-3 with TRBJ1-6, with TRBD1 as a possible D gene (5 bases). This CDR3 spans 14 amino acids. Germline values: CDR1 SGHTA, CDR2 FQGTGA. Trimming removed 5 bases at V and 10 bases at J, with 15 bases between. CDR3 bases: TGTGCCAGCAGCCCCTCAGGGTTCGGGTCACCCCTCCACTTT. It yields the protein CASSPSGFGSPLHF.